What follows are 2 T cell receptor beta chains derived from one specimen sequenced in a study of T cell clones after liver transplantation. The method was immunoSEQ multiplex PCR; TCRdb's version includes in-frame clones alone and lacks a portion of them. This table has around 60,000 clones, over 70% appearing once. The material was CD4+ T cells from blood, obtained before liver transplant. The receptor set was obtained from a human donor who received a liver transplant.

This clone occurred a few times. The V gene is TRBV11-2, the J gene TRBJ2-5, with a possible D match to TRBD2 (5 bases). This CDR3 is 14 amino acids long. Trimming shortened V by 4 bases and J by 4 bases, and 13 bases separated the two germline ends. Germline CDR1 is SGHAT and CDR2 is FQNNGV. The CDR3, as DNA: TGTGCCAGCAGCTCGTCGACCGAGGGAGAGACCCAGTACTTC. Amino acid sequence: CASSSSTEGETQYF.

The genes are TRBV18 and TRBJ2-7; D call uncertain. CDR3 length: 16 residues. Trimming took off 0 bases at V and 2 bases at J, with 14 bases between the two ends. Looked up from germline, CDR1 is KGHSH and CDR2 is LQKENI. As DNA, the CDR3 is TGTGCCAGCTCACCACCGGGCTATGACGCCACCTACGAGCAGTACTTC. Protein product: CASSPPGYDATYEQYF. Looking up the rest from reference TRBV18 and TRBJ2-7 gives the full variable domain: NAGVMQNPRHLVRRRGQEARLRCSPMKGHSHVYWYRQLPEEGLKFMVYLQKENIIDESGMPKERFSAEFPKEGPSILRIQQVVRGDSAAYFCASSPPGYDATYEQYFGPGTRLTVT.